Listed below are T cell receptor beta chains from one sample, sequenced in a study of regulatory T cells in long-lasting Graves disease. TCRdb itself ran the multiplex PCR reads through MiXCR, one entry per CDR3 protein. The data show approximately 500,000 distinct CDR3 sequences, about 22% seen once. Sequencing was performed on peripheral blood mononuclear cells (PBMCs), taken when the disease was refractory, from a patient treated with antithyroid drugs. The receptors derive from a female donor with Graves disease. The CDR3 runs from the conserved cysteine through the conserved F or W. Where a row states a size, it is once, few, many or the class of an expanded clone; other rows omit it.

clone_size: -
v_call: TRBV28
cdr3_aa: CASSPGLGTDAFF

clone_size: -
v_call: TRBV5-5
cdr3_aa: CASRLPGQGYEQFF

clone_size: -
v_call: TRBV29-1
cdr3_aa: CSVEISGGGNQPQHF

clone_size: few
v_call: TRBV19
cdr3_aa: CASSTSGAQNYGYTF

clone_size: few
v_call: TRBV19
cdr3_aa: CASSVSSREKLFF

clone_size: many
v_call: TRBV28
cdr3_aa: CASSLSSGLYEQYF

clone_size: -
v_call: TRBV12-3/TRBV12-4
cdr3_aa: CASSLGSPGQGFQETQYF

clone_size: many
v_call: TRBV27
cdr3_aa: CASSFKAGGPRSYEQYF

clone_size: few
v_call: TRBV12-3/TRBV12-4
cdr3_aa: CASAPSNRNTEAFF

clone_size: many
v_call: TRBV28
cdr3_aa: CASSPRQGTNEKLFF

clone_size: few
v_call: TRBV28
cdr3_aa: CASSPESSGANVLTF

clone_size: many
v_call: TRBV28
cdr3_aa: CASSHYRGLDEKLFF

clone_size: many
v_call: TRBV11-3
cdr3_aa: CASSLDGEGLGQQETQYF

clone_size: once
v_call: TRBV7-8
cdr3_aa: CASSSRLQASLFF

clone_size: -
v_call: TRBV4-1
cdr3_aa: CASSQVVRGNINTIYF

clone_size: many
v_call: TRBV20-1
cdr3_aa: CSAPKNIQYF

clone_size: few
v_call: TRBV12-3/TRBV12-4
cdr3_aa: CASRGVTGELFF

clone_size: many
v_call: TRBV20-1
cdr3_aa: CSARDGGGEDYGYTF

clone_size: many
v_call: TRBV19
cdr3_aa: CASSKSGTYYEQYF

clone_size: few
v_call: TRBV27
cdr3_aa: CASSLSTGTGSPLHF

clone_size: many
v_call: TRBV5-1
cdr3_aa: CASSLVGGEETQYF

clone_size: many
v_call: TRBV28
cdr3_aa: CASSFVAAGEAYEQYF

clone_size: few
v_call: TRBV5-1
cdr3_aa: CASSLVGVDGYTF

clone_size: few
v_call: TRBV6-1
cdr3_aa: CASSATRGPHPEQYF

clone_size: many
v_call: TRBV12-3/TRBV12-4
cdr3_aa: CASSSSWDEKLFF

clone_size: -
v_call: TRBV10-3
cdr3_aa: CAISRTGKETQYF

clone_size: many
v_call: TRBV28
cdr3_aa: CASSLGHLTYGYTF

clone_size: few
v_call: TRBV10-3
cdr3_aa: CAIRTGTGDNYGYTF

clone_size: many
v_call: TRBV6-1
cdr3_aa: CASRYTRNTGELFF

clone_size: -
v_call: TRBV7-8
cdr3_aa: CASSQSGGFNYGYTF

clone_size: many
v_call: TRBV28
cdr3_aa: CASRIQGSGGELFF

clone_size: few
v_call: TRBV3-1
cdr3_aa: CASSQDGGGVSYEQYF

clone_size: few
v_call: TRBV9
cdr3_aa: CASSAWAGQGPYEQYF

clone_size: few
v_call: TRBV7-9
cdr3_aa: CASSLGPQVEQYF

clone_size: -
v_call: TRBV5-6
cdr3_aa: CASSAPGAVTNEKLFF

clone_size: many
v_call: TRBV6-1
cdr3_aa: CASSEGYQETQYF